Presented here are 14 T cell receptor beta chains from one specimen sequenced in a study of CXCR3-negative and CXCR3-positive naive CD8 T cells. TRB cDNA was prepared as libraries by UMI-labeled 5' RACE. Following a re-call of the 5' RACE reads, TCRdb has one entry per CDR3 protein and lacks DNA. The sample data list around 96,000 distinct CDR3 sequences. Sample: naive CXCR3- CD8+ T cells from blood. Subset in this sample: CD45RO-CCR7+CD27+CD95- naive CD8+ T cells lacking CXCR3 (TNR3-). These receptors were taken from a human donor in good health. Some clones in this sample may be carry-over from other donors' samples.

Here the CDR3 reads CASSYAGTSGRYEQYF. The rearrangement joins TRBV5-1 to TRBJ2-7; TCRdb picks TRBD2, but there is no DNA to check that call. Germline V CDR1 and CDR2: SGHRS, YFSETQ. This CDR3 spans 16 amino acids.

The J gene is TRBJ2-7, the V gene TRBV5-1; TCRdb outputs TRBD1, but without DNA this stays unchecked. Germline values: CDR1 SGHRS, CDR2 YFSETQ. The CDR3 is made up of 15 amino acids. This chain's CDR3 is CASSLGQGKDHEQYF.

CDR3 protein: CASSLVGVVYEQYF. The chain uses TRBV27 and TRBJ2-7; TCRdb lists TRBD1, though no DNA is available to test this call. The CDR3 has 14 residues. The germline CDR1 and CDR2 sequences are MNHEY and SMNVEV (reference sequence).

The CDR3 sequence is CSVEIQVKGEKLFF. This chain uses TRBV29-1 with TRBJ1-4; TCRdb proposes TRBD1, but this gene call is untestable without DNA. CDR1 and CDR2 (germline): SQVTM, ANQGSEA. This CDR3 has 14 amino acids.

The V and J genes are TRBV5-1 and TRBJ1-2; lacking DNA, the TRBD1 call made by TCRdb goes unchecked. Germline CDR1 reads SGHRS; CDR2 reads YFSETQ. CDR3 length: 15 residues. This chain's CDR3 is CASSLATTGNYGYTF. Together with reference TRBV5-1 and TRBJ1-2, the CDR3 gives the full variable domain: KAGVTQTPRYLIKTRGQQVTLSCSPISGHRSVSWYQQTPGQGLQFLFEYFSETQRNKGNFPGRFSGRQFSNSRSEMNVSTLELGDSALYLCASSLATTGNYGYTFGSGTRLTVV.

The rearrangement links TRBV28 to TRBJ1-6. The CDR3 loop spans 13 amino acids. The germline gives CDR1 MDHEN, CDR2 SYDVKM. CDR3 loop: CASSLHAGKPLHF.

This rearrangement joins TRBV29-1 to TRBJ2-2; there is no DNA to check the TCRdb D call of TRBD1. CDR1 is SQVTM, CDR2 ANQGSEA, per germline. The CDR3 is 15 residues long. The CDR3 spells CSVGRTDDNTGELFF.

The genes are TRBV6-2 or TRBV6-3 and TRBJ2-1; TCRdb's assignment of TRBD2 cannot be checked, as there is no DNA. This CDR3 has 15 amino acids. Germline lookup yields CDR1 MNHEY and CDR2 SVGEGT. CDR3: CASSYALAGDNEQFF.

Here the CDR3 reads CASSQRGRPYEQYF. The V call is TRBV28, the J call TRBJ2-7; TCRdb lists TRBD2, though no DNA is available to test this call. Germline CDR1 reads MDHEN; CDR2 reads SYDVKM. The CDR3 contains 14 residues.

The V and J genes are TRBV21-1 and TRBJ2-7; TCRdb proposes TRBD2, but this gene call is untestable without DNA. TRBV21-1 is deemed a pseudogene. The CDR3 spans 14 residues. This CDR3 is CASSSAGGFYEQYF.

The V call is TRBV7-9, the J call TRBJ2-7. Germline values: CDR1 SEHNR, CDR2 FQNEAQ (reference sequence). The CDR3 is 14 amino acids. Here the CDR3 reads CASSLEGATYEQYF.

The rearrangement uses TRBV4-2 and TRBJ2-3. The CDR3 covers 16 residues. Germline-derived CDR1 and CDR2 are LGHNA and YNFKEQ. CDR3 sequence: CASSQGVSVVAGTQYF.

This chain links TRBV7-9 with TRBJ1-5; TCRdb gives TRBD1 as the D gene, but with no DNA this cannot be confirmed. Germline loops: CDR1 SEHNR, CDR2 FQNEAQ (reference sequence). CDR3 length equals 12 residues. The CDR3 sequence is CASRQGNQPQHF.

The gene calls are TRBV9 and TRBJ2-1; the TCRdb D gene call, TRBD2, has no DNA to confirm it. This CDR3 spans 17 amino acids. Looked up from germline, CDR1 is SGDLS and CDR2 is YYNGEE. CDR3 loop: CASSDHLAGGEYNEQFF.